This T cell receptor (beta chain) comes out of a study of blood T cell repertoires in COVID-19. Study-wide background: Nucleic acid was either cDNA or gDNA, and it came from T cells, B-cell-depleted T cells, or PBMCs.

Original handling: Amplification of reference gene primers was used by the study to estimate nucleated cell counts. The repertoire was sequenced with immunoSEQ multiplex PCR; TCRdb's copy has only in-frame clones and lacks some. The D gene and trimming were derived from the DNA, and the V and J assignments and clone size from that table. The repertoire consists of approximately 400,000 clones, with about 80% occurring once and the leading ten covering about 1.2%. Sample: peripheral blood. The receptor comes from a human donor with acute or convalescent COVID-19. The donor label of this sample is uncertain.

The CDR3, as DNA: TGTGCCAGCAGTTTATTAGGAGGCGGTAATGAAAAACTGTTTTTT. It codes for CASSLLGGGNEKLFF. The chain recombines TRBV28 with TRBJ1-4; the D is unclear. Germline V gene data show CDR1 as MDHEN and CDR2 as SYDVKM. This CDR3 region has 15 residues. Trimming removed 1 base at V and 4 bases at J, with 10 bases between.